These 30 T cell receptor beta chains share one sample of origin, sequenced in a study of blood T cell repertoires in COVID-19. Sequenced by immunoSEQ multiplex PCR; TCRdb stores in-frame clones only, minus some. The sample shows some 120,000 clones, around three quarters of them seen only once. Sequencing was performed on peripheral blood. The receptors derive from a man aged 40-50 years with active or convalescent COVID-19.

The genes are TRBV28 and TRBJ1-2; D might be TRBD1 (5 bases). V lost 5 bases to trimming and J lost 8 bases, with 15 bases between them. This CDR3 has 13 residues. From germline, CDR1 is MDHEN and CDR2 SYDVKM. CDR3 DNA: TGTGCCAGCAGTGATTCAGGGTTAACAGGCTACACCTTC. Translating it yields CASSDSGLTGYTF.

The V gene is TRBV2, the J gene TRBJ2-7; 9 nucleotides agree with TRBD1. This CDR3 spans 14 amino acids. The V and J ends lost 7 bases and 2 bases, in that order; junction bases with no gene match: 6. Per the germline V gene, CDR1 is SNHLY and CDR2 is FYNNEI. The CDR3 loop reads CASIGDRGAYEQYF. For the CDR3, the DNA is TGTGCCAGCATAGGCGACAGGGGGGCCTACGAGCAGTACTTC.

The rearrangement joins TRBV29-1 to TRBJ1-1; D is unclear. The germline CDR1 and CDR2 sequences are SQVTM and ANQGSEA. Trimming pared 7 bases from V and 1 base from J, leaving 7 bases between. CDR3 length: 11 residues. CDR3 sequence (DNA): TGCAGCGGCACAGAGAACACTGAAGCTTTCTTT. Its protein product is CSGTENTEAFF. Full variable domain (missing parts from reference TRBV29-1 and TRBJ1-1): SAVISQKPSRDICQRGTSLTIQCQVDSQVTMMFWYRQQPGQSLTLIATANQGSEATYESGFVIDKFPISRPNLTFSTLTVSNMSPEDSSIYLCSGTENTEAFFGQGTRLTVV.

This clone was found once. The J gene is TRBJ2-1, the V gene TRBV5-1; no clear D. Germline CDR1 SGHRS, CDR2 YFSETQ. Trimming took off 7 bases at V and 2 bases at J, with 4 bases between the two ends. The CDR3 totals 11 residues. The CDR3: CASHAYNEQFF. CDR3 nucleotide sequence: TGCGCCAGCCATGCCTACAATGAGCAGTTCTTC. Drawing the rest from reference TRBV5-1 and TRBJ2-1, the complete variable domain is KAGVTQTPRYLIKTRGQQVTLSCSPISGHRSVSWYQQTPGQGLQFLFEYFSETQRNKGNFPGRFSGRQFSNSRSEMNVSTLELGDSALYLCASHAYNEQFFGPGTRLTVL.

The rearrangement links TRBV18 to TRBJ2-4, with a possible D match to TRBD1 (5 bases). CDR1 and CDR2 (germline): KGHSH, LQKENI. The CDR3 is 16 amino acids. Between the trimmed V and J ends, which lost 6 bases and 0 bases, there was a span of 15 bases. CDR3 bases: TGTGCCAGCTCCCCAGCAGGGCGATTAGCCAAAAACATTCAGTACTTC. Residues: CASSPAGRLAKNIQYF.

This clone was counted at least ten times. The V gene is TRBV4-2, the J gene TRBJ1-2; possible D gene TRBD1, 6 bases. Trimming took 0 bases from V and 4 from J, leaving 12 bases between them. The CDR3 is 15 amino acids. The germline gives CDR1 LGHNA, CDR2 YNFKEQ. The CDR3: CASSQDAGTPYGYTF. The CDR3 bases are TGTGCCAGCAGCCAAGATGCTGGGACACCCTATGGCTACACCTTC.

The chain uses TRBV6-1 and TRBJ1-1; D is unresolved. V lost 0 bases to trimming and J lost 1 base, with 9 bases between them. Germline V gene lookup returns CDR1 MNHNS and CDR2 SASEGT. The CDR3 spans 15 residues. The CDR3, as DNA: TGTGCCAGCAGTGAAGCTGTAGTCACGAACACTGAAGCTTTCTTT. As protein: CASSEAVVTNTEAFF.

The rearrangement links TRBV19 to TRBJ2-2; 9 bases fit TRBD2. V shed 1 base, J shed 4 bases, and the junction held 7 bases outside the gene matches. Germline lookup yields CDR1 LNHDA and CDR2 SQIVND (reference sequence). This CDR3 has 17 amino acids. Here the CDR3 DNA reads TGTGCCAGTAGTATAGTTCCTAGCGGGGCCGTCACCGGGGAGCTGTTTTTT. Residues: CASSIVPSGAVTGELFF.

This sequence joins TRBV28 and TRBJ1-1, with 8 bases matching TRBD1. The CDR3 runs to 15 residues. Germline CDR1 MDHEN, CDR2 SYDVKM. Trimming took 5 bases from V and 0 from J; bases not matched to a gene: 5. As DNA, the CDR3 is TGTGCCAGCAGTACAGGGGGAATTTTGAACACTGAAGCTTTCTTT. Translating it yields CASSTGGILNTEAFF.

The chain recombines TRBV5-1 with TRBJ2-7, with 9 bases that match TRBD1. Germline trimming cut 4 bases from V and 3 bases from J; bases unmatched to any gene: 8. CDR1 SGHRS and CDR2 YFSETQ come from the germline V gene. The CDR3 is 15 amino acids. CDR3 in DNA: TGCGCCAGCAGCCCGGGACAGGGAATATTCTACGAGCAGTACTTC. It is translated as CASSPGQGIFYEQYF.

The chain combines TRBV28 with TRBJ1-1; 7 positions match TRBD1. CDR1 and CDR2 from the germline V gene are MDHEN and SYDVKM. With 7 bases clipped from V and 8 bases from J, the junction kept 10 bases outside the gene matches. The CDR3 is made up of 13 amino acids. The CDR3 is CASTQPGTVEAFF. CDR3 bases: TGTGCCAGCACCCAGCCCGGGACAGTAGAAGCTTTCTTT.

The V gene is TRBV2, the J gene TRBJ2-1, with D possibly being TRBD2 (6 bases). CDR1 is SNHLY, CDR2 FYNNEI, per germline. V was clipped by 7 bases and J by 5 bases, with 18 bases between them. The CDR3 contains 15 residues. The CDR3 loop is CASTGRGKPNNEQFF. The DNA for the CDR3 is TGTGCCAGCACGGGGCGGGGCAAACCAAACAATGAGCAGTTCTTC.

The rearrangement joins TRBV27 to TRBJ2-7, with TRBD2 matching 9 bases. The germline V gene encodes CDR1 MNHEY and CDR2 SMNVEV (reference sequence). The CDR3 contains 16 residues. Trimming at V came to 5 bases and at J to 6 bases, leaving 14 bases not matched to a gene. In DNA form, the CDR3 reads TGTGCCAGCAGTAGCCTTTTTGCGGGAGGGATGGGCGAGCAGTACTTC. Protein: CASSSLFAGGMGEQYF.

About this clone itself: A much larger clone differs by one base, so this may be a read error. The sample contains more than one DNA sequence encoding this CDR3. This chain links TRBV10-2 with TRBJ1-5, with D maybe TRBD1 (5 bases). The germline V and J ends were trimmed by 0 bases and 3 bases, with 6 bases remaining between them. Germline CDR1 WSHSY, CDR2 SAAADI. The CDR3 length is 14 residues. The CDR3 reads CASSESGVNQPQHF. CDR3 nucleotides: TGCGCCAGCAGTGAGTCAGGGGTCAATCAGCCCCAGCATTTT.

The chain recombines TRBV4-1 with TRBJ2-2, with a tentative D call TRBD2 (5 bases). V lost 2 bases to trimming and J lost 5 bases, with 15 bases between them. The CDR3 is 16 amino acids. Germline CDR1 is MGHRA and CDR2 is YSYEKL. For the CDR3, the DNA is TGCGCCAGCAGCCAAAGTTCGGGGAGATTAACCGGGGAGCTGTTTTTT. Protein sequence: CASSQSSGRLTGELFF.

The CDR3 DNA is TGTGCCAGCAGCACTACCAATGAGCAGTTCTTC. Amino acids: CASSTTNEQFF. The rearrangement uses TRBV12-3 or TRBV12-4 and TRBJ2-1; no clear D. CDR3 length equals 11 residues. Trimming removed 6 bases from V and 6 bases from J, with 6 bases in between.

The rearrangement joins TRBV11-3 to TRBJ1-4, with D hard to call. The CDR3 is 16 amino acids. The V and J ends lost 1 base and 4 bases respectively, with 13 bases between them. Germline V gene sequence: CDR1 SGHNT, CDR2 YENEEA. The CDR3 reads CASSLVFGQFNEKLFF. The CDR3 nucleotides read TGTGCCAGCAGCTTAGTTTTTGGGCAGTTTAATGAAAAACTGTTTTTT.

This clone was seen a handful of times. Other nucleotide sequences in the sample specify the same CDR3. The V and J genes are TRBV6-6 and TRBJ1-2; 8 bases fit TRBD1. V lost 5 bases and J lost 4; bases outside the gene matches: 3. In germline, CDR1 is MNHNY, CDR2 SVGAGI (reference sequence). The CDR3 spans 13 residues. Here the CDR3 reads CASSRTGSYGYTF. For the CDR3, the DNA is TGTGCCAGCAGTCGGACAGGGTCCTATGGCTACACCTTC.

This clone was seen more than once but under ten times. This chain uses TRBV6-2 or TRBV6-3 with TRBJ1-5; D gene unclear. The CDR3 contains 13 residues. Looked up from germline, CDR1 is MNHEY and CDR2 is SVGEGT. The germline V and J ends were trimmed by 0 bases and 5 bases, with 5 bases remaining between them. For the CDR3, the DNA is TGTGCCAGCAGTTACTCGGCAGATCAGCCCCAGCATTTT. This encodes CASSYSADQPQHF.

This sequence joins TRBV5-1 and TRBJ1-3; D gene uncertain. The V end lost 5 bases, the J end lost 1 base, and 16 bases lay between the germline ends. The CDR3 is made up of 16 amino acids. Germline V gene lookup returns CDR1 SGHRS and CDR2 YFSETQ. This CDR3 is CASSQSPTGSGNTIYF. The DNA for the CDR3 is TGCGCCAGCAGTCAATCCCCCACGGGTTCTGGAAACACCATATATTTT.

In this sample, this clone turned up many times. This CDR3 reads CASSLGPGLKYF. The CDR3 bases are TGTGCCAGCAGTCTCGGCCCGGGACTCAAGTACTTC. V gene TRBV12-3 or TRBV12-4 combines with J gene TRBJ2-7; possible D gene TRBD2, 6 bases. The CDR3 is made up of 12 amino acids. The V end was cut by 5 bases, the J end by 11 bases, with 16 bases between.

The V gene is TRBV25-1, the J gene TRBJ2-7; no reliable D call. V lost 4 bases to trimming and J lost 5 bases, with 12 bases between them. Per the germline V gene, CDR1 is MGHDK and CDR2 is SYGVNS. CDR3 size: 13 residues. The CDR3 DNA follows: TGTGCCAGCAGTGCTGGCTTCCCCAACGAGCAGTACTTC. It encodes CASSAGFPNEQYF.

The V and J genes are TRBV5-1 and TRBJ2-2, with D unclear. The V and J ends lost 0 bases and 1 base respectively, with 28 bases between them. The CDR3 extends over 22 amino acids. Per germline, CDR1 SGHRS and CDR2 YFSETQ. CDR3 nucleotides: TGCGCCAGCAGCTTGGCCCCTATTCCGGTGGGCAGGAATAGGCTGAACACCGGGGAGCTGTTTTTT. Its protein product is CASSLAPIPVGRNRLNTGELFF.

The rearrangement uses TRBV29-1 and TRBJ1-1, with 10 positions matching TRBD1. Trimming took 7 bases from V and 5 from J; bases not matched to a gene: 7. This CDR3 is built from 13 residues. Germline CDR1 is SQVTM and CDR2 is ANQGSEA. As DNA, the CDR3 is TGCAGCGGACAGGGGGCTCTTAGAACTGAAGCTTTCTTT. As protein: CSGQGALRTEAFF.

J is TRBJ2-3 and V is TRBV9; 8 bases match TRBD2. V was clipped by 4 bases and J by 0 bases; unmatched bases: 1. The CDR3 is 14 amino acids. The germline CDR1 and CDR2 sequences are SGDLS and YYNGEE. The CDR3 protein is CASSLAGSTDTQYF. The CDR3 DNA sequence: TGTGCCAGCAGCTTAGCGGGGAGCACAGATACGCAGTATTTT.

The chain has TRBV7-2 and TRBJ1-1, with D possibly TRBD1 on 6 matching bases. CDR1 is SGHTA, CDR2 FQGNSA, per germline. CDR3 length equals 15 residues. The V end was cut by 5 bases, the J end by 4 bases, with 17 bases between. The DNA for the CDR3 is TGTGCCAGCAGCCTAGACGCGGACAGACTCACTGAAGCTTTCTTT. Translation: CASSLDADRLTEAFF.

The rearrangement uses TRBV14 and TRBJ2-1; 7 bases map to TRBD2. The germline V gene has CDR1 SGHDN and CDR2 FVKESK. This CDR3 has 17 residues. The J segment lost 0 bases and the V segment lost 4 bases, leaving 9 bases of the junction unmatched. The CDR3 loop is CASSPLARGTSYNEQFF. CDR3 coding DNA: TGTGCCAGCAGCCCCTTGGCGCGGGGGACCTCCTACAATGAGCAGTTCTTC.

This clone showed up just once. V gene TRBV5-6 combines with J gene TRBJ1-2, with a weak D call TRBD1 (5 bases). The CDR3 is 13 amino acids. The V gene lost 2 bases and the J gene lost 3 bases, with 8 bases spanning the gap. CDR1 is SGHDT, CDR2 YYEEEE, per germline. The CDR3 protein is CASSFETDYGYTF. CDR3 coding DNA: TGTGCCAGCAGCTTTGAGACAGACTATGGCTACACCTTC. Together with reference TRBV5-6 and TRBJ1-2, the CDR3 gives the full variable domain: DAGVTQSPTHLIKTRGQQVTLRCSPKSGHDTVSWYQQALGQGPQFIFQYYEEEERQRGNFPDRFSGHQFPNYSSELNVNALLLGDSALYLCASSFETDYGYTFGSGTRLTVV.

This CDR3 reads CASSLEATDILYGYTF. CDR3 nucleotide sequence: TGTGCCAGCAGTCTCGAGGCGACGGATATCCTCTATGGCTACACCTTC. V usage is TRBV28 and J usage is TRBJ1-2; D gene ambiguous. V was trimmed by 5 bases and J by 4 bases, leaving 20 bases between them. Germline lookup yields CDR1 MDHEN and CDR2 SYDVKM. CDR3 length: 16 amino acids.

The chain links TRBV19 to TRBJ1-1; 7 bases fit TRBD1. Germline lookup yields CDR1 LNHDA and CDR2 SQIVND (reference sequence). The CDR3 length is 13 residues. V shed 4 bases, J shed 7 bases, and the junction held 6 bases outside the gene matches. The CDR3 protein is CASSSIGQDEAFF. DNA for the CDR3: TGTGCCAGTAGTAGCATCGGACAGGATGAAGCTTTCTTT.